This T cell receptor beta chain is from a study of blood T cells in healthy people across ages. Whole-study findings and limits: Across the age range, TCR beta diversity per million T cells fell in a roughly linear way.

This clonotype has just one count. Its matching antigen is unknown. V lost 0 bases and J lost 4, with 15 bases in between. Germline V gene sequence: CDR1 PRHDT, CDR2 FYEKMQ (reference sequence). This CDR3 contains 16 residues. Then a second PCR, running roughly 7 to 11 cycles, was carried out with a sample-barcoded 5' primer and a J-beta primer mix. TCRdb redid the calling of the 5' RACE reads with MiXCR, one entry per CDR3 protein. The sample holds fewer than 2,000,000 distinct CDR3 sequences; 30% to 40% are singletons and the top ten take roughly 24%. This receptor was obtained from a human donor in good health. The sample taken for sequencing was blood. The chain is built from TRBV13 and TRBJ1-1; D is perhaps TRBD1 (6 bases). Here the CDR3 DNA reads TGTGCCAGCAGCTTAGGATACAGGGACCTGACCACTGAAGCTTTCTTT. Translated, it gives CASSLGYRDLTTEAFF.